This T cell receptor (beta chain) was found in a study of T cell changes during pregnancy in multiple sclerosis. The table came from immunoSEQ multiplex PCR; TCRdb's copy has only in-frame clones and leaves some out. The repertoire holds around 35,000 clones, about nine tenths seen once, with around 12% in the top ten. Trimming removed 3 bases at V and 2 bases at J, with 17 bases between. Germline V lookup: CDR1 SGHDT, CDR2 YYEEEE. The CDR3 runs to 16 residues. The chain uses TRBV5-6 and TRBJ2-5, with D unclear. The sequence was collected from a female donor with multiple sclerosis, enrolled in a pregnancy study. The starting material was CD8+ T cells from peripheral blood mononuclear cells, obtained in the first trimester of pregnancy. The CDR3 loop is CASSWAEVAVQETQYF. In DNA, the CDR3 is TGTGCCAGCAGCTGGGCCGAAGTGGCAGTACAAGAGACCCAGTACTTC.